The T cell receptor beta chain under discussion was sequenced for a study of shared clonotypes between healthy human individuals. Notes on the study in general: In general, naive subsets displayed greater estimated richness than memory subsets did.

CD45RA-negative memory and CD45RA+ naive subsets were split from the CD4+ cells. Per the authors' pipeline: Filtering was not the same, since immunoSEQ gave junction-only sequences without quality scores. Data came from immunoSEQ multiplex PCR; TCRdb stores just in-frame clones and leaves some out. The V and J calls and the clone size are those of that table, but D and trimming were determined from the DNA. The table shows roughly 2.2 million clones, with roughly 92% occurring only once. V was trimmed by 7 bases and J by 3 bases, leaving 6 bases between them. The germline gives CDR1 LNHDA, CDR2 SQIVND (reference sequence). There are 12 residues in the CDR3. This clone was seen only a few times. No antigen is known for it.

V gene TRBV19 combines with J gene TRBJ2-2; D remains unclear. This receptor was identified in a man aged 18 to 29 in good health. Some clones in this sample may be carry-over from other donors' samples. Sequencing input: naive CD4+ T cells from PBMCs. Subset reported: CD45RA+ positively selected. This CDR3 reads CASNPDTGELFF. CDR3 DNA: TGTGCCAGTAACCCGGACACCGGGGAGCTGTTTTTT.